The 14 T cell receptor beta chains listed next were all sequenced from one sample in a study of beta chain features in type 1 diabetes. What was sequenced were expressed TCRB transcripts, since all of the isolated RNA had been reverse transcribed. Data came from immunoSEQ multiplex PCR; TCRdb stores just in-frame clones and leaves some out. The sample yields about 150,000 clones, 7.5% to 8.5% seen once. These receptors are not linked to any known antigen. General study points: Patients with Type 1 diabetes showed moderately but significantly shorter TCRB CDR3s in all four CD4+ subsets.

Material: central memory CD4+ T cells from blood. Source of these receptors: a man younger than 35 with type 1 diabetes.

This clone came up a few times. The chain uses TRBV11-2 and TRBJ2-5, with D possibly matching TRBD2 (7 bases). V lost 3 bases and J 5 bases, leaving 22 bases between the germline ends. This CDR3 has 17 amino acids. From germline, CDR1 is SGHAT and CDR2 FQNNGV. This CDR3 is CASSFRGGGGREETQYF. In DNA form, the CDR3 reads TGTGCCAGCAGCTTTCGGGGAGGTGGGGGGCGGGAGGAGACCCAGTACTTC.

This clone was detected ten times or more. The sample holds other DNA sequences that translate to the same CDR3. The chain combines TRBV2 with TRBJ2-1; a possible D gene is TRBD2 (5 bases). There are 15 residues in the CDR3. The V and J ends lost 2 bases and 0 bases respectively, with 8 bases between them. The germline CDR1 and CDR2 sequences are SNHLY and FYNNEI. CDR3 nucleotide sequence: TGTGCCAGCAGTGAAAACGGGGACTCCTACAATGAGCAGTTCTTC. Translating gives CASSENGDSYNEQFF.

Only a few counts were recorded for this clone. For the CDR3, the DNA is TGTGCCATCACATGGGCAGCACCTAATTCACCCCTCCACTTT. Protein product: CAITWAAPNSPLHF. The chain uses TRBV2 and TRBJ1-6; D unclear. The CDR3 totals 14 residues. Looked up from germline, CDR1 is SNHLY and CDR2 is FYNNEI. The V gene lost 10 bases and the J gene lost 6 bases, with 16 bases spanning the gap.

This clone was counted at least ten times. This sequence joins TRBV29-1 and TRBJ2-7; the D is unclear. Germline CDR1 reads SQVTM; CDR2 reads ANQGSEA. Trimming left V 6 bases short and J 4 bases short, with 10 bases between. There are 11 residues in the CDR3. The DNA of the CDR3 is TGCAGCGTGATCGAGGATTACGAGCAGTACTTC. This sequence encodes CSVIEDYEQYF.

Only a few counts were recorded for this clone. The chain carries TRBV28 and TRBJ1-2; 8 bases agree with TRBD1. The CDR3 is 15 amino acids. From germline, CDR1 is MDHEN and CDR2 SYDVKM. Unmatched junction bases numbered 3, after V lost 0 bases and J lost 3 bases. The CDR3 protein is CASSLWDREYYGYTF. The CDR3, as DNA: TGTGCCAGCAGTTTATGGGACAGGGAATACTATGGCTACACCTTC.

This clone was seen many times. V is TRBV27 and J is TRBJ2-4; 8 bases agree with TRBD1. CDR1 and CDR2 from the germline V gene are MNHEY and SMNVEV (reference sequence). This CDR3 spans 14 amino acids. With 6 bases clipped from V and 8 bases from J, the junction kept 9 bases outside the gene matches. The CDR3 nucleotides read TGTGCCAGCAGGCCCCAGGGGGCCGGAGACATTCAGTACTTC. Translating gives CASRPQGAGDIQYF.

This rearrangement joins TRBV11-2 to TRBJ2-7, with 9 bases identical to TRBD2. The J segment lost 12 bases and the V segment lost 3 bases, leaving 15 bases of the junction unmatched. Germline V gives CDR1 SGHAT, CDR2 FQNNGV. This CDR3 is 15 amino acids long. The CDR3 here is CASSFSLGAGGLRYF. DNA of the CDR3: TGTGCCAGCAGCTTCTCGCTGGGGGCGGGGGGGCTAAGGTACTTC.

The sample holds one count of this clone. The chain has TRBV5-4 and TRBJ1-4; 10 bases map to TRBD1. Trimming removed 0 bases from V and 6 bases from J; junction bases left unmatched: 2. CDR1 and CDR2 from the germline V gene are SGHNT and YYREEE (reference sequence). The CDR3 has 15 amino acids. The CDR3 sequence: CASSLGGQGHEKLFF. The CDR3, as DNA: TGTGCCAGCAGCTTGGGGGGACAGGGGCATGAAAAACTGTTTTTT. Full variable domain (outside the CDR3, taken from reference TRBV5-4 and TRBJ1-4): ETGVTQSPTHLIKTRGQQVTLRCSSQSGHNTVSWYQQALGQGPQFIFQYYREEENGRGNFPPRFSGLQFPNYSSELNVNALELDDSALYLCASSLGGQGHEKLFFGSGTQLSVL.

This clone appeared a few times. The chain links TRBV7-2 to TRBJ2-5; tentatively, D is TRBD1 (5 bases). Germline-derived CDR1 and CDR2 are SGHTA and FQGNSA. The CDR3 length is 14 residues. V lost 7 bases and J lost 5, with 17 bases in between. CDR3 in amino acids: CASTSDTWGETQYF. In DNA form, the CDR3 reads TGTGCCAGCACGTCCGACACATGGGGCGAGACCCAGTACTTC. Based on the CDR3 plus reference TRBV7-2 and TRBJ2-5, the full variable domain is GAGVSQSPSNKVTEKGKDVELRCDPISGHTALYWYRQSLGQGLEFLIYFQGNSAPDKSGLPSDRFSAERTGGSVSTLTIQRTQQEDSAVYLCASTSDTWGETQYFGPGTRLLVL.

This chain links TRBV27 with TRBJ1-2; 8 bases agree with TRBD1. The CDR3 contains 15 residues. Germline V lookup: CDR1 MNHEY, CDR2 SMNVEV (reference sequence). Germline trimming cut 4 bases from V and 3 bases from J; bases unmatched to any gene: 7. DNA of the CDR3: TGTGCCAGCAGTTCCTTCAGGGGGCGCGACTATGGCTACACCTTC. Translated, it gives CASSSFRGRDYGYTF.

This clone was seen more than once but under ten times. The gene calls are TRBV2 and TRBJ1-6; no clear D. With 7 bases removed from V and 6 bases from J, the gap between germline ends came to 13 bases. CDR1 and CDR2 from the germline V gene are SNHLY and FYNNEI. The CDR3 spans 14 residues. The CDR3 loop reads CASNVGGTNSPLHF. CDR3 bases: TGTGCCAGCAATGTGGGAGGCACTAATTCACCCCTCCACTTT.

This clone showed up just a few times. J is TRBJ2-7 and V is TRBV6-1, with no clear D. V was trimmed by 3 bases and J by 1 base, leaving 7 bases between them. Germline assignment: CDR1 MNHNS and CDR2 SASEGT. The CDR3 length is 13 residues. The DNA for the CDR3 is TGTGCCAGCAGTGAGTCGGGTTCCTACGAGCAGTACTTC. Its protein is CASSESGSYEQYF.

This clone has just a few counts. The V and J genes are TRBV5-6 and TRBJ2-7; TRBD1 matches 7 bases. The V gene end was trimmed by 0 bases and the J gene end by 2 bases; junction bases not matched to a gene: 17. The CDR3 runs to 19 residues. CDR1 SGHDT and CDR2 YYEEEE come from the germline V gene. The chain's CDR3 is CASSLARGNPTGPTYEQYF. DNA of the CDR3: TGTGCCAGCAGCTTGGCTAGGGGGAATCCGACAGGGCCCACCTACGAGCAGTACTTC.

V and J are TRBV18 and TRBJ1-5; TRBD1 might be the D (6 bases). Per the germline V gene, CDR1 is KGHSH and CDR2 is LQKENI. This CDR3 has 13 residues. V was trimmed by 6 bases and J by 3 bases, leaving 9 bases between them. In nucleotides, the CDR3 is TGTGCCAGCTCCGGACAGCCCAATCAGCCCCAGCATTTT. Translated, it gives CASSGQPNQPQHF.